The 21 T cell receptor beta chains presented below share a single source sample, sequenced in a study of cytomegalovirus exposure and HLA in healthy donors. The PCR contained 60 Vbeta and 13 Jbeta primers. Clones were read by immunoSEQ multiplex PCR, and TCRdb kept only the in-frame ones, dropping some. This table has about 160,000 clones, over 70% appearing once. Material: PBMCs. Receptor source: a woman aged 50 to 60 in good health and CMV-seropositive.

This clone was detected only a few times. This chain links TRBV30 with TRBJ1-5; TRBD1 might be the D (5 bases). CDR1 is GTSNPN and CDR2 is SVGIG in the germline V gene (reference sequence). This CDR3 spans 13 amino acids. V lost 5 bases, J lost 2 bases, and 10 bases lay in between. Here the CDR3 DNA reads TGTGCCTGGGGGGAACAGGGCAATCAGCCCCAGCATTTT. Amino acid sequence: CAWGEQGNQPQHF. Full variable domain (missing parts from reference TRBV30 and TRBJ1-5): SQTIHQWPATLVQPVGSPLSLECTVEGTSNPNLYWYRQAAGRGLQLLFYSVGIGQISSEVPQNLSASRPQDRQFILSSKKLLLSDSGFYLCAWGEQGNQPQHFGDGTRLSIL.

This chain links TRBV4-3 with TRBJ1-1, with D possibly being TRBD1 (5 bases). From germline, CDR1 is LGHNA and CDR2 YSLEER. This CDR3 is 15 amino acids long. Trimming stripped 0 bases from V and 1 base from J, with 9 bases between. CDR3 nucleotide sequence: TGCGCCAGCAGCCAAGACCAGGGTTGGAACACTGAAGCTTTCTTT. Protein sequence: CASSQDQGWNTEAFF.

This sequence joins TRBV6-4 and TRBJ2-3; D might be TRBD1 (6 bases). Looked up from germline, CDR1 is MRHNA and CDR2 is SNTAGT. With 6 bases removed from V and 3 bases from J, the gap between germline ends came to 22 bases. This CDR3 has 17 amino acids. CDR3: CASSNGVGAGLTDTQYF. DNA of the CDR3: TGTGCCAGCAGCAACGGTGTGGGGGCAGGCCTGACAGATACGCAGTATTTT.

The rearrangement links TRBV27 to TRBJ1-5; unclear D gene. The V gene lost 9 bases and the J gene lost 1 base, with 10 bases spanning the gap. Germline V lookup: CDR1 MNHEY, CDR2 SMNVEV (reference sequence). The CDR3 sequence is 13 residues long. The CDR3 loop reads CASGEVSNQPQHF. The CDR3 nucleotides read TGTGCCAGTGGGGAGGTAAGCAATCAGCCCCAGCATTTT.

CDR3 in DNA: TGTGCCAGCAGCGCTTGGACAGGGGACACCGGGGAGCTGTTTTTT. Translation gives CASSAWTGDTGELFF. The chain has TRBV9 and TRBJ2-2; TRBD1 matches 9 bases. The CDR3 totals 15 residues. The V segment lost 3 bases and the J segment 3 bases; nucleotides outside the gene matches: 3. The germline V gene has CDR1 SGDLS and CDR2 YYNGEE.

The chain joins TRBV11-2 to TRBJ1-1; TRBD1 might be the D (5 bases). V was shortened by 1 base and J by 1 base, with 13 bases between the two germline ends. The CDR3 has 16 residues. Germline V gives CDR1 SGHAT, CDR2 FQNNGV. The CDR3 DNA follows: TGTGCCAGCAGCTTAGGGAGGGGTGGGTGGAACACTGAAGCTTTCTTT. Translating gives CASSLGRGGWNTEAFF.

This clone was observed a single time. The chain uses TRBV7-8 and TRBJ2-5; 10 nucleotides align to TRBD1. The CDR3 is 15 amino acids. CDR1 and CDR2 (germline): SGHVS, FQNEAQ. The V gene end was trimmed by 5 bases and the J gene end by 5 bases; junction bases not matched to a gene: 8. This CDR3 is CASSRGQGLGETQYF. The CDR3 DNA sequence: TGTGCCAGCAGCAGGGGACAGGGGCTGGGGGAGACCCAGTACTTC.

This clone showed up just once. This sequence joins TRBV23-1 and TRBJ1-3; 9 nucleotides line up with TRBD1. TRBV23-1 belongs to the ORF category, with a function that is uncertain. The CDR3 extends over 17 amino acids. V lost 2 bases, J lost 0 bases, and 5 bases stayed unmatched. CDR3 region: CASSQRDRVTSGNTIYF. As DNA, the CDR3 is TGCGCCAGCAGTCAAAGGGACAGGGTGACCTCTGGAAACACCATATATTTT.

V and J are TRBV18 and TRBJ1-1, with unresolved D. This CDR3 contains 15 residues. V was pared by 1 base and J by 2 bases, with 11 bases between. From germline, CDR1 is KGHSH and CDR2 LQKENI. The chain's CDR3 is CASSPRVVINTEAFF. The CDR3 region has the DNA TGTGCCAGCTCACCACGCGTAGTTATTAACACTGAAGCTTTCTTT. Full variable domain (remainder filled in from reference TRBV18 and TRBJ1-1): NAGVMQNPRHLVRRRGQEARLRCSPMKGHSHVYWYRQLPEEGLKFMVYLQKENIIDESGMPKERFSAEFPKEGPSILRIQQVVRGDSAAYFCASSPRVVINTEAFFGQGTRLTVV.

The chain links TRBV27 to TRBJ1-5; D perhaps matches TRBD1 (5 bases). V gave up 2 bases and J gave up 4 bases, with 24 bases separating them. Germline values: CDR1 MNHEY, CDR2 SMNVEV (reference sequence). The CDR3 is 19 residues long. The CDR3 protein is CASSLMFDYRQGTNQPQHF. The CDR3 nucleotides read TGTGCCAGCAGTTTAATGTTTGATTACCGACAAGGGACTAATCAGCCCCAGCATTTT.

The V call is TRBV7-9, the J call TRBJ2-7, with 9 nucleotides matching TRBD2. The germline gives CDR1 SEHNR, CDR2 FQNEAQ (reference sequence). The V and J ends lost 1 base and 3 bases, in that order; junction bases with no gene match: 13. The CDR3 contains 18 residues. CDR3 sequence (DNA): TGTGCCAGCAGCTTAGGGTGGGTTCTAGCGGGACAATTCTACGAGCAGTACTTC. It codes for CASSLGWVLAGQFYEQYF.

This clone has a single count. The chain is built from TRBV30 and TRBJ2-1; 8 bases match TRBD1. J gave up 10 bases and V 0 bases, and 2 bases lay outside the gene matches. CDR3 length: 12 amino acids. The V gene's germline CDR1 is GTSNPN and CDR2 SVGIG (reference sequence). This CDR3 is CAWSVRGREQFF. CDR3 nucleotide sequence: TGTGCCTGGAGTGTCAGGGGGCGGGAGCAGTTCTTC.

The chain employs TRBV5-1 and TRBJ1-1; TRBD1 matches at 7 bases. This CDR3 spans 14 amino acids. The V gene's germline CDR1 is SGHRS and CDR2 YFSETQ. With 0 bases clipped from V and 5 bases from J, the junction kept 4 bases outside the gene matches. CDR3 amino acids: CASSLAIQGTEAFF. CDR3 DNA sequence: TGCGCCAGCAGCTTGGCCATACAGGGGACTGAAGCTTTCTTT.

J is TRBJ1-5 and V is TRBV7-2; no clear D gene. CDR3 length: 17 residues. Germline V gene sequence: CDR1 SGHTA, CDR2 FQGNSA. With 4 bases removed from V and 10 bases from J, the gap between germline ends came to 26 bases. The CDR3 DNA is TGTGCCAGCAGCTCCTTTGGCCCCGAGAGGATTGATTCACCCCAGCATTTT. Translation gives CASSSFGPERIDSPQHF.

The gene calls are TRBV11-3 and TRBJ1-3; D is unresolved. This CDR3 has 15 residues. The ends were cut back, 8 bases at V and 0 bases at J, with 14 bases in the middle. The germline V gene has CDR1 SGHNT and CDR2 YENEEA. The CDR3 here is CASGLEGSSGNTIYF. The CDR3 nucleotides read TGTGCCAGCGGACTGGAGGGCTCCTCTGGAAACACCATATATTTT. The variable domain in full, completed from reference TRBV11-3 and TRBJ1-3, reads EAGVVQSPRYKIIEKKQPVAFWCNPISGHNTLYWYLQNLGQGPELLIRYENEEAVDDSQLPKDRFSAERLKGVDSTLKIQPAELGDSAVYLCASGLEGSSGNTIYFGEGSWLTVV.

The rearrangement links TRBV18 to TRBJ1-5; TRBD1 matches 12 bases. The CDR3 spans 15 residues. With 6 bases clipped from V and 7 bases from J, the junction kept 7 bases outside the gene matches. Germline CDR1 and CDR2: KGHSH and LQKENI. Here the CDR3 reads CASSRGQGAWQPQHF. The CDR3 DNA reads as TGTGCCAGCTCCCGGGGACAGGGGGCATGGCAGCCCCAGCATTTT.

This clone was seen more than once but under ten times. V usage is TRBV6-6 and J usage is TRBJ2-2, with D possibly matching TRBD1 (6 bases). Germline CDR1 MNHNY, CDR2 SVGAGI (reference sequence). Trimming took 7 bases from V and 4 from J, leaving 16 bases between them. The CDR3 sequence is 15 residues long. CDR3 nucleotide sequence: TGTGCCAGCAACCCGACAGCGACAGGCACCGGGGAGCTGTTTTTT. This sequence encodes CASNPTATGTGELFF.

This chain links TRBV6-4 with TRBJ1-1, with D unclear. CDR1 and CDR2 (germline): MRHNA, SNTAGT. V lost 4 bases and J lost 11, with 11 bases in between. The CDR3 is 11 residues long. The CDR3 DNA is TGTGCCAGCAGTGCGGGAGGGAGGGCTTTCTTT. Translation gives CASSAGGRAFF.

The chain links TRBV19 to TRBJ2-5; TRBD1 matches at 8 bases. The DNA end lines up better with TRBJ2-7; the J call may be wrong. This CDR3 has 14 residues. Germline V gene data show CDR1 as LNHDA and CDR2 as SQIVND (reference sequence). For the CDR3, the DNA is TGTGCCAGTAGTGGGGACAGGAGCTCCTACGAGCAGTACTTC. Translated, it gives CASSGDRSSYEQYF.

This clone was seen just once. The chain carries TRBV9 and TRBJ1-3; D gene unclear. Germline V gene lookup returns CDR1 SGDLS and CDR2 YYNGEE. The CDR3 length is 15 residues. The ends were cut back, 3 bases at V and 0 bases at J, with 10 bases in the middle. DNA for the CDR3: TGTGCCAGCAGCGCGATCGGGGACTCTGGAAACACCATATATTTT. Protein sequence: CASSAIGDSGNTIYF.

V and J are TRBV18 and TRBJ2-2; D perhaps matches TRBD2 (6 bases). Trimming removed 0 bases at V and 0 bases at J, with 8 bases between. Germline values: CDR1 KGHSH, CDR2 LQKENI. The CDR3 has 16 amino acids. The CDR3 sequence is CASSPPGGANTGELFF. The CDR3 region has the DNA TGTGCCAGCTCACCACCGGGGGGAGCGAACACCGGGGAGCTGTTTTTT.